These T cell receptor beta chains were read from a single sample in a study of blood T cell repertoires in COVID-19. Produced via immunoSEQ multiplex PCR; TCRdb's table is partial and in-frame only. The sample has approximately 68,000 clones, over 75% seen once. The specimen was peripheral blood. These TCRs come from a man between 50 and 59 years old with active COVID-19. Both conserved end residues are part of each CDR3. Fields, in order: V gene, J gene, D gene, CDR3 protein. D genes are given only for firm matches.

V gene: TRBV27
J gene: TRBJ2-3
D gene: .
CDR3 protein: CASRPGGGLAYTDTQYF

V gene: TRBV20-1
J gene: TRBJ2-3
D gene: TRBD2
CDR3 protein: CSASLRAGGGGDTQYF

V gene: TRBV5-1
J gene: TRBJ2-7
D gene: .
CDR3 protein: CASSLSRGNEQYF

V gene: TRBV14
J gene: TRBJ2-1
D gene: TRBD2
CDR3 protein: CASSLGRGARGDNEQFF

V gene: TRBV3-1/TRBV3-2
J gene: TRBJ2-1
D gene: TRBD2
CDR3 protein: CASSQPGLASAEQFF

V gene: TRBV27
J gene: TRBJ1-2
D gene: .
CDR3 protein: CASSFNSFYGYTF

V gene: TRBV28
J gene: TRBJ2-7
D gene: .
CDR3 protein: CASSGGGGGVREQYF

V gene: TRBV28
J gene: TRBJ1-2
D gene: .
CDR3 protein: CASSPPGSAYGYTF

V gene: TRBV7-9
J gene: TRBJ1-2
D gene: .
CDR3 protein: CASSWGGVDYGYTF

V gene: TRBV5-5
J gene: TRBJ2-3
D gene: TRBD1
CDR3 protein: CASSLNGQGTDTQYF

V gene: TRBV19
J gene: TRBJ1-4
D gene: TRBD1
CDR3 protein: CASSEQGARLSNEKLFF

V gene: TRBV12-3/TRBV12-4
J gene: TRBJ2-1
D gene: TRBD1
CDR3 protein: CASRQDRGGEQFF

V gene: TRBV9
J gene: TRBJ1-2
D gene: .
CDR3 protein: CASTPGTTNYGYTF

V gene: TRBV7-9
J gene: TRBJ1-2
D gene: TRBD1
CDR3 protein: CASSPGQGDGYTF

V gene: TRBV9
J gene: TRBJ1-5
D gene: .
CDR3 protein: CASSVGRNQPQHF

V gene: TRBV28
J gene: TRBJ1-1
D gene: .
CDR3 protein: CASSFGGRVTEAFF

V gene: TRBV7-3
J gene: TRBJ1-1
D gene: .
CDR3 protein: CASSLTAGVTEAFF

V gene: TRBV15
J gene: TRBJ2-7
D gene: .
CDR3 protein: CATSRDRVGTYEQYF

V gene: TRBV5-1
J gene: TRBJ2-5
D gene: .
CDR3 protein: CASSSLMGAPETQYF

V gene: TRBV7-9
J gene: TRBJ2-5
D gene: TRBD2
CDR3 protein: CASSLDPTSGMETQYF

V gene: TRBV20-1
J gene: TRBJ2-7
D gene: TRBD1
CDR3 protein: CSASLLTGQSYEQYF

V gene: TRBV24-1
J gene: TRBJ2-3
D gene: .
CDR3 protein: CATSVRVADTQYF

V gene: TRBV28
J gene: TRBJ2-5
D gene: .
CDR3 protein: CASSLGGRVGKTQYF

V gene: TRBV9
J gene: TRBJ1-1
D gene: .
CDR3 protein: CASSVTPGFAEAFF

V gene: TRBV28
J gene: TRBJ2-7
D gene: .
CDR3 protein: CASSLGTTYEQYF

V gene: TRBV5-1
J gene: TRBJ1-1
D gene: TRBD1
CDR3 protein: CASSLTGLNTEAFF

V gene: TRBV27
J gene: TRBJ2-5
D gene: TRBD1
CDR3 protein: CASSLVVGGSATQYF

V gene: TRBV2
J gene: TRBJ2-7
D gene: TRBD1
CDR3 protein: CASRPTGGDQYF

V gene: TRBV7-7
J gene: TRBJ2-1
D gene: TRBD2
CDR3 protein: CASSPGLAAVGLIYNEQFF

V gene: TRBV10-3
J gene: TRBJ1-1
D gene: .
CDR3 protein: CAIRRPGVTEAFF

V gene: TRBV6-4
J gene: TRBJ1-2
D gene: .
CDR3 protein: CASSPIPQGGGYTF

V gene: TRBV7-3
J gene: TRBJ2-3
D gene: .
CDR3 protein: CASSLVTQGSADTQYF

V gene: TRBV7-9
J gene: TRBJ1-1
D gene: .
CDR3 protein: CASSLPQEGTEAFF

V gene: TRBV6-4
J gene: TRBJ2-1
D gene: TRBD2
CDR3 protein: CASSVLAGAYNEQFF

V gene: TRBV9
J gene: TRBJ1-2
D gene: TRBD1
CDR3 protein: CASSVGGTGASGYTF

V gene: TRBV5-1
J gene: TRBJ2-6
D gene: .
CDR3 protein: CASSPGQSGANVLTF

V gene: TRBV9
J gene: TRBJ2-1
D gene: TRBD2
CDR3 protein: CASSIGTSGGAYNEQFF

V gene: TRBV4-3
J gene: TRBJ2-1
D gene: .
CDR3 protein: CASSQVQLLAEQFF

V gene: TRBV9
J gene: TRBJ2-7
D gene: TRBD2
CDR3 protein: CASSSRLASHEQYF

V gene: TRBV11-2
J gene: TRBJ1-6
D gene: .
CDR3 protein: CASSLGSGSPLHF

V gene: TRBV7-2
J gene: TRBJ1-1
D gene: .
CDR3 protein: CASSLGPNAEAFF

V gene: TRBV27
J gene: TRBJ1-5
D gene: .
CDR3 protein: CASRGVGGNQPQHF

V gene: TRBV12-3/TRBV12-4
J gene: TRBJ2-1
D gene: .
CDR3 protein: CASKYGDEQFF

V gene: TRBV6-5
J gene: TRBJ2-3
D gene: TRBD1
CDR3 protein: CASHGQGRDTQYF

V gene: TRBV9
J gene: TRBJ2-3
D gene: TRBD1
CDR3 protein: CASSDLRQGPTDTQYF